Many counts were recorded for the clone carrying this T cell receptor (beta chain). CDR1 MNHEY and CDR2 SVGEGT come from the germline V gene. CDR3 length: 18 amino acids. Trimming removed 6 bases from V and 0 bases from J, with 18 bases in between. This sample is part of a study of low-dose radiotherapy and immunotherapy resistance in tumors. The time point was: after trial treatment. Specified treatment: LDRT plus nivolumab, ipilimumab, low-dose cyclophosphamide and aspirin (RACIN trial). Primers used for first-strand cDNA, a TRAV- and TRBV-specific set, covered both alpha and beta chains. The TCRs were subjected to amplification over around 18 PCR cycles employing a constant-region primer in conjunction with a V-primer adapter. Using its own MiXCR run on the reads, TCRdb lists one record per CDR3 protein. The table lists 85,000 to 95,000 distinct CDR3 sequences, more than 20% of them singletons.

The source material was PBMCs, sampled after low-dose radiotherapy plus immunotherapy. The sequence was collected from a female donor with ovarian cancer. The chain links TRBV6-2 or TRBV6-3 to TRBJ1-6; TRBD1 might be the D (6 bases). The CDR3 loop reads CASRLENRESSYNSPLHF. The CDR3 DNA is TGTGCCAGCAGGTTGGAGAACAGGGAAAGCTCCTATAATTCACCCCTCCACTTT.